This T cell receptor beta chain comes out of a study of shared clonotypes between healthy human individuals. Around 90 million PBMCs per unsorted sample were used for genomic DNA. V shed 4 bases and J 5 bases; nucleotides not matched to a gene: 18. This CDR3 has 19 amino acids. Germline CDR1 SNHLY, CDR2 FYNNEI. Each cell subset's genomic DNA was divided evenly among several immunoSEQ plates. TCRdb keeps only in-frame clones here, not all; method: immunoSEQ multiplex PCR. The repertoire holds 450,000 to 600,000 clones, with 79% as singletons. Sequenced sample: PBMCs. The origin of this receptor is a woman aged 40 to 49 in good health. Some clones in this sample may be carry-over from other donors' samples. The chain joins TRBV2 to TRBJ2-7, with 12 bases fitting TRBD2. CDR3 nucleotides: TGTGCCAGCAGTGCCCGGGACAGGGGACTAGCGGGTAGGCTTAACGAGCAGTACTTC. It is translated as CASSARDRGLAGRLNEQYF.